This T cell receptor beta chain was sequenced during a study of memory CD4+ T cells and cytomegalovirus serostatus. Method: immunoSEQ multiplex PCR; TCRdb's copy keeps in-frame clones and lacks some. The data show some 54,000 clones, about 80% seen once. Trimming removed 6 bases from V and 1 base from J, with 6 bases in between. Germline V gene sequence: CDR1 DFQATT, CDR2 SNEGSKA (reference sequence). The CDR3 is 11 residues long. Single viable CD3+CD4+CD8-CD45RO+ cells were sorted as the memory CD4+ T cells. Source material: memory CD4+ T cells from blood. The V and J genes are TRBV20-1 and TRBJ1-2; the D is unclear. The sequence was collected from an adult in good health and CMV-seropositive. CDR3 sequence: CSAGSNYGYTF. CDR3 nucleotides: TGCAGTGCCGGGAGTAACTATGGCTACACCTTC.